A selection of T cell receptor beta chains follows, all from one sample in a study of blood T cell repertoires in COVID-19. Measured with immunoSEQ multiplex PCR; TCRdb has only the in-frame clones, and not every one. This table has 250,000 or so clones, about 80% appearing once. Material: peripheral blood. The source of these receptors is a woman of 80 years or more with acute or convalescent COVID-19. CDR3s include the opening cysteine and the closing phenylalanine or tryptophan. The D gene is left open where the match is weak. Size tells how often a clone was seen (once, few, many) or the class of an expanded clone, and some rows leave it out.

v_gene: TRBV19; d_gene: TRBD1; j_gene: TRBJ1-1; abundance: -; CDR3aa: CASSDRGRKALNTEAFF; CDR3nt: TGTGCCAGTAGTGACAGGGGCCGTAAAGCTTTGAACACTGAAGCTTTCTTT
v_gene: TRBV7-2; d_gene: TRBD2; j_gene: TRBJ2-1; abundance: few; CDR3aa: CASSLARLAGGYNEQFF; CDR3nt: TGTGCCAGCAGCTTAGCTCGGCTAGCGGGGGGGTACAATGAGCAGTTCTTC
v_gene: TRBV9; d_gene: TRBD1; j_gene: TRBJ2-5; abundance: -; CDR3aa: CARTGLPQETQYF; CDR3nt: TGTGCCAGGACAGGGCTACCACAAGAGACCCAGTACTTC
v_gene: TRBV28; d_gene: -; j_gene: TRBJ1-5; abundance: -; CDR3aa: CASSDRQPGNQPQHF; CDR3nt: TGTGCCAGCAGTGACAGACAGCCGGGCAATCAGCCCCAGCATTTT
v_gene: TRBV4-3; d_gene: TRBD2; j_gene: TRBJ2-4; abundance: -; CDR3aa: CASSQETAGTSIFPKNIQYF; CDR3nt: TGCGCCAGCAGCCAAGAAACGGCCGGGACTAGCATTTTCCCCAAAAACATTCAGTACTTC
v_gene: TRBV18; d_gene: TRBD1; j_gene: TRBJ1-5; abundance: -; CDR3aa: CASGGQGDQPQHF; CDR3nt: TGTGCCAGCGGTGGACAGGGGGATCAGCCCCAGCATTTT
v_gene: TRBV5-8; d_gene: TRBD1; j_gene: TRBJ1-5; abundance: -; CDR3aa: CASSSDRVWDNQPQHF; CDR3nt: TGTGCCAGCAGCTCGGACAGGGTTTGGGACAATCAGCCCCAGCATTTT
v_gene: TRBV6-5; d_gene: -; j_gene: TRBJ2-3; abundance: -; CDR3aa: CASSYSNKDTQYF; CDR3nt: TGTGCCAGCAGTTACTCGAACAAAGATACGCAGTATTTT
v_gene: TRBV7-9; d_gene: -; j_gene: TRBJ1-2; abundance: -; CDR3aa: CASSLAGGADGYTF; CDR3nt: TGTGCCAGCAGCTTAGCCGGGGGAGCGGATGGCTACACCTTC
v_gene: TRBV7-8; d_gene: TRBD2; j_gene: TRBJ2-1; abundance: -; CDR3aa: CASSLVGLAVNEQFF; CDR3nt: TGTGCCAGCAGCTTAGTGGGACTAGCGGTCAATGAGCAGTTCTTC
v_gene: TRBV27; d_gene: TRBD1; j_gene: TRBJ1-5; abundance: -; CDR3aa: CASSRGTGRNQPQHF; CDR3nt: TGTGCCAGCAGTCGCGGGACAGGACGCAATCAGCCCCAGCATTTT
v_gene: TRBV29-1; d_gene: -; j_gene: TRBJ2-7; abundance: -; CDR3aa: CSATDAGHEQYF; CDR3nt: TGCAGCGCCACAGACGCGGGCCACGAGCAGTACTTC
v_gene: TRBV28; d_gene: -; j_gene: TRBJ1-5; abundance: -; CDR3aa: CASSLYQGQPQHF; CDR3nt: TGTGCCAGCAGTTTATACCAGGGACAGCCCCAGCATTTT
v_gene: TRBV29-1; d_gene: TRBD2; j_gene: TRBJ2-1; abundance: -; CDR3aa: CSVEDPGLGNEQFF; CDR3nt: TGCAGCGTTGAAGATCCGGGACTAGGGAATGAGCAGTTCTTC
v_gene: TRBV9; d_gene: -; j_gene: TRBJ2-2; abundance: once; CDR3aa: CASSVRDTGTGELFF; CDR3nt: TGTGCCAGCAGCGTAAGGGACACGGGCACCGGGGAGCTGTTTTTT
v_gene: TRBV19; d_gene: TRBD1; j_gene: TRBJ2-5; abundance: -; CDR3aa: CASRGTGVTETQYF; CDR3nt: TGTGCCAGTAGGGGGACAGGGGTGACGGAGACCCAGTACTTC
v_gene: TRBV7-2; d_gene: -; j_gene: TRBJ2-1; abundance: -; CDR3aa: CASSSRDSLEQFF; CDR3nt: TGTGCCAGCAGCAGCCGGGACTCACTTGAGCAGTTCTTC
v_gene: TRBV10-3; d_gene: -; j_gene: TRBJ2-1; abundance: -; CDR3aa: CAISGYESVVNEQFF; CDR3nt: TGTGCCATCAGTGGTTACGAGAGCGTAGTTAATGAGCAGTTCTTC
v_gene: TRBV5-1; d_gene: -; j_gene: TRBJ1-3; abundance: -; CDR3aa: CASSLRDSGNTIYF; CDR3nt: TGCGCCAGCAGTTTGCGGGACTCTGGAAACACCATATATTTT
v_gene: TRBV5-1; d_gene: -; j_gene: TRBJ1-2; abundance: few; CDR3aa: CASSLVPRDTNYGYTF; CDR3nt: TGCGCCAGCAGCTTGGTACCCCGGGACACCAACTATGGCTACACCTTC
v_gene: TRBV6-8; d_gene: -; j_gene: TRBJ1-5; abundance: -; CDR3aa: CASSYSEGRDNQPQHF; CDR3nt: TGTGCCAGCAGTTACTCGGAGGGGCGGGACAATCAGCCCCAGCATTTT
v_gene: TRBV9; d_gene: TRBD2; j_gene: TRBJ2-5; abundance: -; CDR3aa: CASSSRTSGSGVAQYF; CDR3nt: TGTGCCAGCAGCTCCCGGACTAGCGGGTCCGGTGTCGCCCAGTACTTC
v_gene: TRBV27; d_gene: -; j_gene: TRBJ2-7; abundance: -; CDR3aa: CASSLSPGGEQYF; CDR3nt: TGTGCCAGCAGTTTATCCCCAGGAGGCGAGCAGTACTTC
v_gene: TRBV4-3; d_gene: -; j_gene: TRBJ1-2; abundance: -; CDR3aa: CASSQKKVRGYYSGYTF; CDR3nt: TGCGCCAGCAGCCAGAAGAAAGTAAGGGGGTATTATTCGGGCTACACCTTC
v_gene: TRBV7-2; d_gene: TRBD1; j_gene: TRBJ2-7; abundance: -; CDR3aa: CASSPQTGPSYEQYF; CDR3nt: TGTGCCAGCAGCCCCCAGACAGGGCCCTCCTACGAGCAGTACTTC
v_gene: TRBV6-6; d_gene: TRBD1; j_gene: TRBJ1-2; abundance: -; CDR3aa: CASSSDRVSGYTF; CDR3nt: TGTGCCAGCAGTTCCGACAGGGTCTCTGGCTACACCTTC
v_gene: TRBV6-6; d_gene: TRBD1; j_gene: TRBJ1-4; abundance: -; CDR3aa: CASSNPGGTQREKLFF; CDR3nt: TGTGCCAGCAGTAACCCAGGGGGAACCCAAAGGGAAAAACTGTTTTTT
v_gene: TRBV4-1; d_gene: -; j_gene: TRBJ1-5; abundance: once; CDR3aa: CASSQSRDNNQPQHF; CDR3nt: TGCGCCAGCAGCCAAAGTCGGGACAACAATCAGCCCCAGCATTTT
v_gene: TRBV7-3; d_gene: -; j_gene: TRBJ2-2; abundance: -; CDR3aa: CASSLTADYTGELFF; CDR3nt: TGTGCCAGCAGCTTAACGGCAGACTACACCGGGGAGCTGTTTTTT
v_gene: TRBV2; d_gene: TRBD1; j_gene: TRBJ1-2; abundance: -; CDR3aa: CASRETFGTEYGYTF; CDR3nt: TGTGCCAGCAGAGAGACTTTCGGGACAGAGTATGGCTACACCTTC
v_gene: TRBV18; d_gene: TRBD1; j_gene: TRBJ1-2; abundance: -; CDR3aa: CASSPVSGQGVNGYTF; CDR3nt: TGTGCCAGCTCACCAGTTTCGGGACAGGGAGTAAATGGCTACACCTTC
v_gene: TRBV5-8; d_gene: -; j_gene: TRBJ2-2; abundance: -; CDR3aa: CASSLPRGTNTGELFF; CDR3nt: TGTGCCAGCAGCTTACCGAGGGGGACGAACACCGGGGAGCTGTTTTTT
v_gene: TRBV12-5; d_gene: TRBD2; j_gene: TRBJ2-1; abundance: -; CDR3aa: CASGFHSPLAGFQSGENEQFF; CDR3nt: TGTGCTAGTGGTTTCCACTCCCCGCTAGCGGGATTCCAATCGGGAGAGAATGAGCAGTTCTTC
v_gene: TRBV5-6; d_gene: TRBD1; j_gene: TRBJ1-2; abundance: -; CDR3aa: CASSVDRGNYGYTF; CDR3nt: TGTGCCAGCAGCGTGGACAGGGGTAACTATGGCTACACCTTC
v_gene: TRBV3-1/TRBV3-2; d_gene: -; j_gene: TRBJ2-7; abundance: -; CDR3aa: CASSQDLFRGYEQYF; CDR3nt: TGTGCCAGCAGCCAAGATTTGTTCAGGGGCTACGAGCAGTACTTC
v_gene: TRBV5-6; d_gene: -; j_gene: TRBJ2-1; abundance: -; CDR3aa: CASSLKRQSSYNEQFF; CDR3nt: TGTGCCAGCAGCTTAAAGAGGCAGTCTTCCTACAATGAGCAGTTCTTC
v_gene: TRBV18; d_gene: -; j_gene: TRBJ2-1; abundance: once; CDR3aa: CASSPRESSYNEQFF; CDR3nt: TGTGCCAGCTCACCACGGGAGAGCTCCTACAATGAGCAGTTCTTC
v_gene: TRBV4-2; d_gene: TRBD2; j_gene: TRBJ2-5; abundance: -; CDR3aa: CASSQGVGGSGQETQYF; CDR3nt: TGTGCCAGCAGCCAAGGGGTAGGCGGGAGCGGGCAAGAGACCCAGTACTTC
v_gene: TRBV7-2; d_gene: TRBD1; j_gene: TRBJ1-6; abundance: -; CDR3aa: CASSLAPPQGANSYNSPLHF; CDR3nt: TGTGCCAGCAGCTTAGCGCCACCGCAGGGGGCAAACTCCTATAATTCACCCCTCCACTTT
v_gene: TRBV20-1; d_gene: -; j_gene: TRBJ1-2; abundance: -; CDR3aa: CSAEGLGGYTF; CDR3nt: TGCAGTGCTGAGGGTTTGGGAGGCTACACCTTC